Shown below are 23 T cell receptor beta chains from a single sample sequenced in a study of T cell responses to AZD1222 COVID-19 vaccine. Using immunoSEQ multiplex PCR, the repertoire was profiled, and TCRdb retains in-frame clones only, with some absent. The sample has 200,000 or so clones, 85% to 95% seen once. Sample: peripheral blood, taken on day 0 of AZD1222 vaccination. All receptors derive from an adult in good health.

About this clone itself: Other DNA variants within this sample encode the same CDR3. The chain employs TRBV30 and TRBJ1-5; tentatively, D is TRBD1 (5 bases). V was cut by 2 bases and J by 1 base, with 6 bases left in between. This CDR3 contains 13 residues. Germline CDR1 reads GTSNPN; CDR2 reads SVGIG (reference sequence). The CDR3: CAWSRGSNQPQHF. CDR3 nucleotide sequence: TGTGCCTGGAGTCGGGGGAGCAATCAGCCCCAGCATTTT.

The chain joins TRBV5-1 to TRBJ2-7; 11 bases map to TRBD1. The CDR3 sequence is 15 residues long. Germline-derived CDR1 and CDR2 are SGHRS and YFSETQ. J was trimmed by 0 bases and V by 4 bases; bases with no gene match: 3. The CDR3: CASSLGQGASYEQYF. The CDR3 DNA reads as TGCGCCAGCAGCCTAGGACAGGGGGCCTCCTACGAGCAGTACTTC.

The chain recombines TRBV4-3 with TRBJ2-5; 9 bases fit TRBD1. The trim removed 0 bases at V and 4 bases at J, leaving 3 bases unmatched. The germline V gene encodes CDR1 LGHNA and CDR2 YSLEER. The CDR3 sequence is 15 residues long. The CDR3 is CASSQENRGRETQYF. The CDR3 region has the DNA TGCGCCAGCAGCCAAGAAAACAGGGGGCGAGAGACCCAGTACTTC.

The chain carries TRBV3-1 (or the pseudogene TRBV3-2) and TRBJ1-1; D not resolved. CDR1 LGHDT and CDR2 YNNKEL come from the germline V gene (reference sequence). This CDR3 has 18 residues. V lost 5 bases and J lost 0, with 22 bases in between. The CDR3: CASSSKSALRPMNTEAFF. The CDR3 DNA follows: TGTGCCAGCAGCTCTAAAAGCGCTCTGAGGCCCATGAACACTGAAGCTTTCTTT.

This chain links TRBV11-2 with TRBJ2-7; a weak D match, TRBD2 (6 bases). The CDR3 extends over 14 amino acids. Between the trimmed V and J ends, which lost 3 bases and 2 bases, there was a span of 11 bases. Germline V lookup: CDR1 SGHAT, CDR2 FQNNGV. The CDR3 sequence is CASSFLSGPYEQYF. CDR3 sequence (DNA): TGTGCCAGCAGCTTTCTTAGCGGCCCCTACGAGCAGTACTTC.

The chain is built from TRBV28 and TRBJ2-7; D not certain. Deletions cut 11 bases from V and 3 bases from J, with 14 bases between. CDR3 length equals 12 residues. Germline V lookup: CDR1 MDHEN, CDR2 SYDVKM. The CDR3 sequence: CAAPGIVYEQYV. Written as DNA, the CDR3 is TGTGCCGCACCGGGCATAGTCTACGAGCAGTACGTC.

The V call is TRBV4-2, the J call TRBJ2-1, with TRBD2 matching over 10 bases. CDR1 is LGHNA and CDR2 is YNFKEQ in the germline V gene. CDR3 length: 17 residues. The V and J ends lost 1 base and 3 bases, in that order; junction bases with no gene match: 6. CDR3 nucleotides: TGTGCCAGCAGCCAAGGACATAGCGGGGGGCTCTACAATGAGCAGTTCTTC. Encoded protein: CASSQGHSGGLYNEQFF.

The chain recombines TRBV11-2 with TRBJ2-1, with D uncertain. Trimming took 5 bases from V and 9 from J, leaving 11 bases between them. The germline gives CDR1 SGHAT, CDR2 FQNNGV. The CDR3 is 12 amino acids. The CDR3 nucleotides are TGTGCCAGCAGCCCCTCCTTAACTGAGCAGTTCTTC. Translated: CASSPSLTEQFF.

CDR3 in amino acids: CASTRQIEAFF. The CDR3 coding sequence is TGTGCCAGCACCCGACAGATTGAAGCTTTCTTT. This chain links TRBV12-3 or TRBV12-4 with TRBJ1-1; perhaps TRBD1 as D (5 bases). The germline V and J ends were trimmed by 7 bases and 7 bases, with 10 bases remaining between them. This CDR3 is built from 11 residues.

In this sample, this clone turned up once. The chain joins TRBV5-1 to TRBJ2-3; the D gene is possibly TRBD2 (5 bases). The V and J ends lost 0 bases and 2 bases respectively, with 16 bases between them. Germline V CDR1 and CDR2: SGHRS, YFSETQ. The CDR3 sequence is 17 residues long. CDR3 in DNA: TGCGCCAGCAGCTTGGAACTCCAGAGGGCCTACACAGATACGCAGTATTTT. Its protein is CASSLELQRAYTDTQYF. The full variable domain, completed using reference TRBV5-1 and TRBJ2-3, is KAGVTQTPRYLIKTRGQQVTLSCSPISGHRSVSWYQQTPGQGLQFLFEYFSETQRNKGNFPGRFSGRQFSNSRSEMNVSTLELGDSALYLCASSLELQRAYTDTQYFGPGTRLTVL.

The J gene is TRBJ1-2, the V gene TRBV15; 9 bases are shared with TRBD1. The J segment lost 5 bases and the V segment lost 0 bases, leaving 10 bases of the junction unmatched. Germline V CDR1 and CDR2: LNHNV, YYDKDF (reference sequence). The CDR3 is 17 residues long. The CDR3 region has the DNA TGTGCCACCAGCAGAGATAAACGGGACAGGGCGGATTATGGCTACACCTTC. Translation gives CATSRDKRDRADYGYTF.

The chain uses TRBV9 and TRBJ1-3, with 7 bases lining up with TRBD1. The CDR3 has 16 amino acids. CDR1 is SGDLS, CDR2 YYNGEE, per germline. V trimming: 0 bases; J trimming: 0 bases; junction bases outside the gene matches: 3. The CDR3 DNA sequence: TGTGCCAGCAGCGTAGTTTCAGGGGGCTCTGGAAACACCATATATTTT. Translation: CASSVVSGGSGNTIYF.

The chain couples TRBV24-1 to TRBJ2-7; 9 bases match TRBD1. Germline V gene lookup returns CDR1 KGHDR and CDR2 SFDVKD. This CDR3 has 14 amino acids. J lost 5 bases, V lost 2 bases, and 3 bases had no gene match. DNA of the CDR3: TGTGCCACCAGTGATTCGACAGGGGGGAACGAGCAGTACTTC. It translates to CATSDSTGGNEQYF.

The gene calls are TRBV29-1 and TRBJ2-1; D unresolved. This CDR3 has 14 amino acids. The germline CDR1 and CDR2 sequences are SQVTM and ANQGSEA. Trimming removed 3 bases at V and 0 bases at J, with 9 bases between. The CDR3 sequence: CSVDGSGSYNEQFF. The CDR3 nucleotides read TGCAGCGTTGATGGCAGTGGCTCCTACAATGAGCAGTTCTTC.

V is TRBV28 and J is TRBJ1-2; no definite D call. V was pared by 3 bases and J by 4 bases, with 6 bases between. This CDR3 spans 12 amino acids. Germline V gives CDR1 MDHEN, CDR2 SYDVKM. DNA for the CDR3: TGTGCCAGCAGTTTTACCCGCTATGGCTACACCTTC. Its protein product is CASSFTRYGYTF.

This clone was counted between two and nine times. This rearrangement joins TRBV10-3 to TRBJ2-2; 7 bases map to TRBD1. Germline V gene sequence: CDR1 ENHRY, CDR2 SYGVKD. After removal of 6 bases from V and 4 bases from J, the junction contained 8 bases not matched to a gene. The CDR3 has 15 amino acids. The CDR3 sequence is CAIRGGDYSTGELFF. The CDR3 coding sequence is TGTGCCATCAGAGGGGGCGATTACAGCACCGGGGAGCTGTTTTTT.

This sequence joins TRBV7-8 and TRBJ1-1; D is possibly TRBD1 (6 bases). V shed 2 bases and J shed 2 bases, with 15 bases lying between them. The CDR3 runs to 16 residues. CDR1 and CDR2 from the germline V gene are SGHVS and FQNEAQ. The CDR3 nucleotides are TGTGCCAGCAGCTTACTCCTTAGACAGGCTAACACTGAAGCTTTCTTT. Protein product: CASSLLLRQANTEAFF.

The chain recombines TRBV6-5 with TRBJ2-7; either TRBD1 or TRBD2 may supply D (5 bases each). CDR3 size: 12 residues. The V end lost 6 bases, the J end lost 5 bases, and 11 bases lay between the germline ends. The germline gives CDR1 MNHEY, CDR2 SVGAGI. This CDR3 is CASRRGVNEQYF. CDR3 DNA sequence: TGTGCCAGCAGGCGAGGGGTTAACGAGCAGTACTTC.

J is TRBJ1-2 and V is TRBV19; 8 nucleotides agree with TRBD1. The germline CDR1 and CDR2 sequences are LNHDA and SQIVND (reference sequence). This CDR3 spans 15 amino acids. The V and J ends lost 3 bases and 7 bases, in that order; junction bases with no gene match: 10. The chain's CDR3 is CASSIEDRAYRGYTF. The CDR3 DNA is TGTGCCAGTAGTATTGAGGACAGGGCGTATCGTGGCTACACCTTC.

CDR3 sequence: CASSFETNYGYTF. The CDR3 DNA is TGCGCCAGCAGCTTTGAGACTAACTATGGCTACACCTTC. This chain uses TRBV5-1 with TRBJ1-2; D is ambiguous. Trimming took 2 bases from V and 0 from J, leaving 5 bases between them. This CDR3 has 13 amino acids. Looked up from germline, CDR1 is SGHRS and CDR2 is YFSETQ.

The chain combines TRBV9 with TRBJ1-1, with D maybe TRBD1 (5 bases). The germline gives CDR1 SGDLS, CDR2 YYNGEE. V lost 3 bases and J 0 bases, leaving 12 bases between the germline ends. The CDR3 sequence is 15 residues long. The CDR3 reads CASSAPGGLNTEAFF. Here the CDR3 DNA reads TGTGCCAGCAGCGCTCCCGGGGGACTGAACACTGAAGCTTTCTTT.

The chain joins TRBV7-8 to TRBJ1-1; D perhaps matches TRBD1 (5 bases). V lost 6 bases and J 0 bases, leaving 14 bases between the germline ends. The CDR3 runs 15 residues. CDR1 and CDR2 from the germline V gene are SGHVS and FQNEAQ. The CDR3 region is CASSPHGGMNTEAFF. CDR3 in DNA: TGTGCCAGCAGTCCACATGGGGGGATGAACACTGAAGCTTTCTTT.

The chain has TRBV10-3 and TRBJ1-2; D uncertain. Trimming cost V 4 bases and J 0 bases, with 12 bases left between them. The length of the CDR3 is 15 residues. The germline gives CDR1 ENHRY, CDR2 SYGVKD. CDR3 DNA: TGTGCCATCAGTGCCCCGGAGAGGCCTAACTATGGCTACACCTTC. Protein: CAISAPERPNYGYTF.